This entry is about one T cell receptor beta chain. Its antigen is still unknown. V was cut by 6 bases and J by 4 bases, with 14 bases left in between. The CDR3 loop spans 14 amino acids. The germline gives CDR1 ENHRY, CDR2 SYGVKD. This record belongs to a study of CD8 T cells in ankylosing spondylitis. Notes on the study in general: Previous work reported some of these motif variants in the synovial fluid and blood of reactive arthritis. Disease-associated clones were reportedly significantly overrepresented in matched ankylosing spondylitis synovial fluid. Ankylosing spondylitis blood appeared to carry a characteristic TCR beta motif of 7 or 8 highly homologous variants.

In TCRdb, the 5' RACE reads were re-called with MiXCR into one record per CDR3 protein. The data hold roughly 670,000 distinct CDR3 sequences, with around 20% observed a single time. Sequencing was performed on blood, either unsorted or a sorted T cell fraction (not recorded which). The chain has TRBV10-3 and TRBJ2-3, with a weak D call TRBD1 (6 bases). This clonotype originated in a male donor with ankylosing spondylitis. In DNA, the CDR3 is TGTGCCATCAGGGACAGTAGGAGCTCAGATACGCAGTATTTT. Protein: CAIRDSRSSDTQYF.